Listed below are T cell receptor beta chains from one sample, sequenced in a study of CD8 T cells in Susac syndrome. One entry per CDR3 protein results from TCRdb running MiXCR on the immunoSEQ multiplex PCR reads. The repertoire has more than 120,000 distinct CDR3 sequences, approximately 93% of them found once; the top ten carry 0.065% to 0.1%. Source material: CD4+ T cells from PBMCs. All receptors derive from a human donor in good health. Both conserved end residues are part of each CDR3. D genes are given only for firm matches. Size values are once, few and many counts, or a class for expanded clones, and some rows have none.

v_call: TRBV6-2/TRBV6-3
clone_size: -
d_call: TRBD1
j_call: TRBJ1-2
cdr3_aa: CASTVQGGSRGYTF
cdr3_nt: TGTGCCAGCACTGTTCAGGGGGGCTCTCGTGGCTACACCTTC

v_call: TRBV6-5
clone_size: -
d_call: TRBD1
j_call: TRBJ1-2
cdr3_aa: CASSDRGQGYYGYTF
cdr3_nt: TGTGCCAGCAGTGACAGAGGACAGGGTTACTATGGCTACACCTTC

v_call: TRBV7-9
clone_size: -
d_call: TRBD1
j_call: TRBJ1-4
cdr3_aa: CASSFGTGGATNEKLFF
cdr3_nt: TGTGCCAGCAGCTTCGGGACAGGGGGAGCAACTAATGAAAAACTGTTTTTT

v_call: TRBV7-9
clone_size: -
d_call: -
j_call: TRBJ2-5
cdr3_aa: CAFAGAGKETQYF
cdr3_nt: TGTGCCTTTGCTGGGGCAGGGAAAGAGACCCAGTACTTC

v_call: TRBV11-3
clone_size: once
d_call: -
j_call: TRBJ2-1
cdr3_aa: CASSLVGQGLSNEQFF
cdr3_nt: TGTGCCAGCAGCTTAGTGGGTCAAGGACTCTCGAATGAGCAGTTCTTC

v_call: TRBV20-1
clone_size: -
d_call: -
j_call: TRBJ2-5
cdr3_aa: CSASFVETQYF
cdr3_nt: TGCAGTGCTAGTTTTGTAGAGACCCAGTACTTC

v_call: TRBV5-1
clone_size: -
d_call: TRBD1
j_call: TRBJ1-1
cdr3_aa: CASSLSGTGGINTEAFF
cdr3_nt: TGCGCCAGCAGCTTGTCGGGGACAGGGGGAATTAACACTGAAGCTTTCTTT

v_call: TRBV10-3
clone_size: few
d_call: TRBD1
j_call: TRBJ1-5
cdr3_aa: CAISESGQGNQPQHF
cdr3_nt: TGTGCCATCAGTGAGTCCGGACAGGGGAATCAGCCCCAGCATTTT

v_call: TRBV7-6
clone_size: -
d_call: -
j_call: TRBJ1-1
cdr3_aa: CASSPSPLANTEAFF
cdr3_nt: TGTGCCAGCAGCCCCTCCCCCCTGGCCAACACTGAAGCTTTCTTT

v_call: TRBV28
clone_size: -
d_call: -
j_call: TRBJ1-2
cdr3_aa: CASTLGSRSYGYTF
cdr3_nt: TGTGCCAGCACTCTCGGTAGTAGAAGCTATGGCTACACCTTC

v_call: TRBV7-6
clone_size: -
d_call: -
j_call: TRBJ2-7
cdr3_aa: CASSLGTAAGGEQYF
cdr3_nt: TGTGCCAGCAGCTTAGGGACAGCCGCTGGGGGGGAGCAGTACTTC

v_call: TRBV19
clone_size: -
d_call: -
j_call: TRBJ1-1
cdr3_aa: CASSTQIMNTEAFF
cdr3_nt: TGTGCCAGTAGTACACAGATCATGAACACTGAAGCTTTCTTT

v_call: TRBV5-6
clone_size: -
d_call: -
j_call: TRBJ2-7
cdr3_aa: CASSFLPGQTYEQYF
cdr3_nt: TGTGCCAGCAGCTTTTTGCCCGGACAGACCTACGAGCAGTACTTC

v_call: TRBV6-1
clone_size: few
d_call: -
j_call: TRBJ1-4
cdr3_aa: CASRRGTTNEKLFF
cdr3_nt: TGTGCCAGCAGGAGGGGGACAACTAATGAAAAACTGTTTTTT

v_call: TRBV15
clone_size: -
d_call: -
j_call: TRBJ2-3
cdr3_aa: CATSSLEGELEKTDTQYF
cdr3_nt: TGTGCCACCAGCAGCCTGGAAGGGGAACTAGAAAAAACAGATACGCAGTATTTT

v_call: TRBV7-8
clone_size: -
d_call: -
j_call: TRBJ1-5
cdr3_aa: CASSVAGGGNQPQHF
cdr3_nt: TGTGCCAGCAGCGTAGCGGGGGGGGGTAATCAGCCCCAGCATTTT

v_call: TRBV28
clone_size: -
d_call: -
j_call: TRBJ2-3
cdr3_aa: CASSPLPISTDTQYF
cdr3_nt: TGTGCCAGCAGTCCGCTCCCAATAAGCACAGATACGCAGTATTTT

v_call: TRBV12-5
clone_size: -
d_call: -
j_call: TRBJ1-5
cdr3_aa: CASGLETGTFNQPQHF
cdr3_nt: TGTGCTAGTGGTTTGGAGACAGGTACCTTCAATCAGCCCCAGCATTTT

v_call: TRBV27
clone_size: -
d_call: TRBD2
j_call: TRBJ2-1
cdr3_aa: CASKWSGSSNEQFF
cdr3_nt: TGTGCCAGCAAATGGAGCGGGAGTTCGAATGAGCAGTTCTTC

v_call: TRBV5-6
clone_size: -
d_call: -
j_call: TRBJ1-2
cdr3_aa: CASSLAAGRGSGYTF
cdr3_nt: TGTGCCAGCAGCTTGGCCGCAGGGAGGGGCAGTGGCTACACCTTC

v_call: TRBV6-5
clone_size: -
d_call: -
j_call: TRBJ2-7
cdr3_aa: CASTGPSAMEQYF
cdr3_nt: TGTGCCAGCACCGGGCCCTCGGCTATGGAGCAGTACTTC

v_call: TRBV19
clone_size: -
d_call: -
j_call: TRBJ1-2
cdr3_aa: CASSTSQGWINGYTF
cdr3_nt: TGTGCCAGTAGTACCTCACAGGGATGGATAAATGGCTACACCTTC

v_call: TRBV10-1
clone_size: -
d_call: -
j_call: TRBJ1-3
cdr3_aa: CASSESPGNTIYF
cdr3_nt: TGCGCCAGCAGTGAGTCGCCTGGAAACACCATATATTTT

v_call: TRBV20-1
clone_size: -
d_call: TRBD2
j_call: TRBJ2-7
cdr3_aa: CSATRLAGGPYEQYF
cdr3_nt: TGCAGTGCTACAAGACTAGCGGGAGGGCCATACGAGCAGTACTTC

v_call: TRBV7-2
clone_size: -
d_call: -
j_call: TRBJ2-1
cdr3_aa: CASSPSRDLIYNEQFF
cdr3_nt: TGTGCCAGCAGCCCCTCCCGGGACTTAATCTACAATGAGCAGTTCTTC

v_call: TRBV14
clone_size: -
d_call: -
j_call: TRBJ1-4
cdr3_aa: CASSQDLRSRLFF
cdr3_nt: TGTGCCAGCAGCCAAGATCTGAGGTCTAGACTGTTTTTT

v_call: TRBV27
clone_size: -
d_call: -
j_call: TRBJ1-2
cdr3_aa: CASRGAGAYGYTF
cdr3_nt: TGTGCCAGCCGGGGGGCAGGGGCCTATGGCTACACCTTC

v_call: TRBV5-1
clone_size: -
d_call: TRBD2
j_call: TRBJ2-2
cdr3_aa: CASSPSGIEAGELFF
cdr3_nt: TGCGCCAGCAGCCCCAGCGGGATAGAGGCCGGGGAGCTGTTTTTT

v_call: TRBV5-1
clone_size: -
d_call: -
j_call: TRBJ1-2
cdr3_aa: CASSLGYYGYTF
cdr3_nt: TGCGCCAGCAGCTTGGGATACTATGGCTACACCTTC

v_call: TRBV9
clone_size: -
d_call: TRBD1
j_call: TRBJ2-7
cdr3_aa: CASSAEGQSISYEQYF
cdr3_nt: TGTGCCAGCAGCGCCGAGGGACAGTCGATCTCCTACGAGCAGTACTTC

v_call: TRBV27
clone_size: -
d_call: TRBD1
j_call: TRBJ1-2
cdr3_aa: CASSLSRTGVNRYTF
cdr3_nt: TGTGCCAGCAGTTTATCTAGGACAGGGGTAAATCGCTACACCTTC

v_call: TRBV6-1
clone_size: -
d_call: -
j_call: TRBJ2-3
cdr3_aa: CASTPRHFTDTQYF
cdr3_nt: TGTGCCAGCACCCCTAGGCATTTCACAGATACGCAGTATTTT

v_call: TRBV5-4
clone_size: -
d_call: TRBD1
j_call: TRBJ2-7
cdr3_aa: CASSLRQGAGEQYF
cdr3_nt: TGTGCCAGCAGCCTCAGACAGGGGGCCGGCGAGCAGTACTTC

v_call: TRBV2
clone_size: -
d_call: TRBD1
j_call: TRBJ1-5
cdr3_aa: CASMDRANQPQHF
cdr3_nt: TGTGCCAGCATGGACAGGGCCAATCAGCCCCAGCATTTT

v_call: TRBV3-1
clone_size: -
d_call: -
j_call: TRBJ1-2
cdr3_aa: CASSYQYRVLHGYTF
cdr3_nt: TGTGCCAGCAGCTACCAATACAGGGTTTTACATGGCTACACCTTC

v_call: TRBV6-2/TRBV6-3
clone_size: -
d_call: -
j_call: TRBJ1-1
cdr3_aa: CASSYEGHTEVFF
cdr3_nt: TGTGCCAGCAGTTACGAAGGCCACACTGAAGTTTTCTTT

v_call: TRBV24-1
clone_size: once
d_call: -
j_call: TRBJ2-3
cdr3_aa: CATSDWTDTQYF
cdr3_nt: TGTGCCACCAGTGATTGGACAGATACGCAGTATTTT

v_call: TRBV4-1
clone_size: -
d_call: -
j_call: TRBJ1-3
cdr3_aa: CASSQDGNTIYF
cdr3_nt: TGCGCCAGCAGCCAGGATGGAAACACCATATATTTT

v_call: TRBV24-1
clone_size: -
d_call: -
j_call: TRBJ2-1
cdr3_aa: CATSDLRESYNEQFF
cdr3_nt: TGTGCCACCAGTGATTTGCGGGAGTCCTACAATGAGCAGTTCTTC

v_call: TRBV7-2
clone_size: -
d_call: TRBD2
j_call: TRBJ2-1
cdr3_aa: CASSLESGRALNEQFF
cdr3_nt: TGTGCCAGCAGCTTAGAGAGCGGGAGGGCCTTGAATGAGCAGTTCTTC

v_call: TRBV20-1
clone_size: -
d_call: TRBD2
j_call: TRBJ2-7
cdr3_aa: CSVKLAGGKEQYF
cdr3_nt: TGCAGTGTTAAACTAGCGGGAGGTAAAGAGCAGTACTTC

v_call: TRBV20-1
clone_size: -
d_call: -
j_call: TRBJ1-1
cdr3_aa: CSASGTAVGEAFF
cdr3_nt: TGCAGTGCTAGCGGGACCGCGGTGGGTGAAGCTTTCTTT